The 6 T cell receptor beta chains below were found in one sample sequenced in a study of Graves' ophthalmopathy and Graves' hyperthyroidism. RNA transcripts provided the template for amplifying TCR beta CDR3 regions. First-round RT-PCR relied on HTBI primers, and a second-round multiplex PCR came next. Using its own MiXCR run on the multiplex PCR reads, TCRdb lists one record per CDR3 protein. The top ten clones hold 3.5% to 5% of a sample with 500,000 to 600,000 distinct CDR3 sequences, 35% to 45% of them seen once. The specimen sequenced was peripheral blood or thyroid tissue (not recorded which). The receptors here all came from an adult man with Graves' hyperthyroidism.

At least ten counts were recorded for this clonotype. The J gene is TRBJ1-1, the V gene TRBV24-1; the D is unclear. V lost 4 bases, J lost 5 bases, and 13 bases lay in between. This CDR3 has 14 residues. CDR1 is KGHDR and CDR2 is SFDVKD in the germline V gene. The DNA of the CDR3 is TGTGCCACCAGTGAGAATGGACCTGCGACTGAAGCTTTCTTT. Translation: CATSENGPATEAFF.

At least ten counts were recorded for this clonotype. The chain uses TRBV2 and TRBJ2-5, with 11 positions matching TRBD2. The CDR3 runs to 14 residues. Trimming cost V 2 bases and J 4 bases; bases outside gene matches: 0. Germline loops: CDR1 SNHLY, CDR2 FYNNEI. The CDR3, as DNA: TGTGCCAGCAGTGAACTAGCGGGAGGAGAGACCCAGTACTTC. Translation: CASSELAGGETQYF.

The rearrangement links TRBV20-1 to TRBJ2-7, with a tentative D call TRBD2 (7 bases). The V end was cut by 0 bases, the J end by 9 bases, with 18 bases between. The CDR3 length is 14 residues. CDR1 and CDR2 (germline): DFQATT, SNEGSKA (reference sequence). CDR3 loop: CSARDPGGGLLQYF. CDR3 bases: TGCAGTGCTAGAGATCCAGGCGGGGGCCTCCTGCAGTACTTC.

This clonotype was observed many times. V gene TRBV7-2 combines with J gene TRBJ2-2; 7 bases align to TRBD1. In germline, CDR1 is SGHTA, CDR2 FQGNSA. V lost 5 bases and J lost 9; bases outside the gene matches: 15. The CDR3 has 16 amino acids. DNA for the CDR3: TGTGCCAGCAGCCCATTCGGCAGGGGGTACCCCCGGGAGCTGTTTTTT. It encodes CASSPFGRGYPRELFF.

The J gene is TRBJ2-2, the V gene TRBV12-3 or TRBV12-4; D gene uncertain. This CDR3 has 17 residues. V lost 4 bases to trimming and J lost 4 bases, with 19 bases between them. The CDR3 spells CASSYSRSLAFTGELFF. The CDR3 DNA follows: TGTGCCAGCAGTTACTCTCGCTCCCTGGCCTTCACCGGGGAGCTGTTTTTT.

This clonotype was seen many times. The chain joins TRBV7-8 to TRBJ1-3; D not certain. V was cut by 0 bases and J by 9 bases, with 12 bases left in between. Germline V gene sequence: CDR1 SGHVS, CDR2 FQNEAQ. The CDR3 loop spans 14 amino acids. The CDR3 region has the DNA TGTGCCAGCAGCTTAGCGCTTCAGGATTTCACCATATATTTT. This translates into CASSLALQDFTIYF.